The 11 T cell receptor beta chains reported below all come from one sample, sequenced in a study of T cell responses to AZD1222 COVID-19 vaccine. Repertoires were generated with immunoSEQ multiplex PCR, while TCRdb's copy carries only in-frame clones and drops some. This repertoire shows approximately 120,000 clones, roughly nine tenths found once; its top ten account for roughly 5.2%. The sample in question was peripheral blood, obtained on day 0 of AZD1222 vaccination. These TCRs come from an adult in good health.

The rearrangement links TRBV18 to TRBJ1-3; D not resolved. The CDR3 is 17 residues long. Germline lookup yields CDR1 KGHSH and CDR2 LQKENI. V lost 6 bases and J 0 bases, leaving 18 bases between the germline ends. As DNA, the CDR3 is TGTGCCAGCTCGGCCAGCCCCCCCGTTAGCTCTGGAAACACCATATATTTT. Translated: CASSASPPVSSGNTIYF.

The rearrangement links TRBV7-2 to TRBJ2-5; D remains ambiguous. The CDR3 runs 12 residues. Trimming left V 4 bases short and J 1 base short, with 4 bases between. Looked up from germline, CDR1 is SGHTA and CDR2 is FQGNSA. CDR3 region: CASSSPQETQYF. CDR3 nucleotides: TGTGCCAGCAGCTCCCCCCAAGAGACCCAGTACTTC.

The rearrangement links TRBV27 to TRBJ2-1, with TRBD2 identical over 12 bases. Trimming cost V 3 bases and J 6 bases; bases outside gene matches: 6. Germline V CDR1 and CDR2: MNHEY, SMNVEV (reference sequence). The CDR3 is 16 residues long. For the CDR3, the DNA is TGTGCCAGCAGTTTGGTCCCTAGCGGGAGGGCCAATGAGCAGTTCTTC. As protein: CASSLVPSGRANEQFF.

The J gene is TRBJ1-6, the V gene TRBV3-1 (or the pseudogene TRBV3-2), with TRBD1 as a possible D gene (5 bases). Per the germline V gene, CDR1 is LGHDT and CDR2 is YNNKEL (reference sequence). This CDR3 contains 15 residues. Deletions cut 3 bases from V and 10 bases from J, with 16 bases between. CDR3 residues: CASSQGRGARSPLHF. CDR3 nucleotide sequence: TGTGCCAGCAGCCAGGGGAGAGGGGCGAGATCACCCCTCCACTTT.

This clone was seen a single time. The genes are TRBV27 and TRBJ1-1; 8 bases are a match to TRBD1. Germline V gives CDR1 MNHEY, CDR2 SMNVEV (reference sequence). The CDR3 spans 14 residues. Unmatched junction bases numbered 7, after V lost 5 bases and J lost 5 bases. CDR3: CASSPGQGGTEAFF. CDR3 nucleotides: TGTGCCAGCAGTCCAGGACAGGGTGGGACTGAAGCTTTCTTT.

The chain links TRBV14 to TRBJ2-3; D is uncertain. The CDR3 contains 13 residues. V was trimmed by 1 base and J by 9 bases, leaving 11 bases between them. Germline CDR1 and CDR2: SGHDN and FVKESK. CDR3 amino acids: CASSQGDLRTQYF. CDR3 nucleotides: TGTGCCAGCAGCCAAGGCGACCTCAGAACGCAGTATTTT.

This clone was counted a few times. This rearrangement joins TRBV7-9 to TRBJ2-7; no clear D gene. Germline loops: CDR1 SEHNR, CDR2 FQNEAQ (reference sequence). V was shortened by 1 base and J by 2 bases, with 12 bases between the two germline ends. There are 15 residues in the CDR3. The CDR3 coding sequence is TGTGCCAGCAGCTTAGACCAGGTTGATCCCTACGAGCAGTACTTC. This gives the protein CASSLDQVDPYEQYF.

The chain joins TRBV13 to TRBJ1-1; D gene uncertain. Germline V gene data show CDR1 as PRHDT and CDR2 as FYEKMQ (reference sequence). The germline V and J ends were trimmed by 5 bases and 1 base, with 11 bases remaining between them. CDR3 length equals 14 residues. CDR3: CASSPGRRNTEAFF. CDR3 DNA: TGTGCCAGCAGCCCCGGACGGAGGAACACTGAAGCTTTCTTT.

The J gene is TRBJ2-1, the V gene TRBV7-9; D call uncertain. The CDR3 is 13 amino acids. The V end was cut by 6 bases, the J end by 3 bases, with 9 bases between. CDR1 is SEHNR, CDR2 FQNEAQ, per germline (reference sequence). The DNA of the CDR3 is TGTGCCAGCAGTCCCTCTAGCTACAATGAGCAGTTCTTC. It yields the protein CASSPSSYNEQFF. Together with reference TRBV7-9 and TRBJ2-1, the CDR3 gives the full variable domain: DTGVSQNPRHKITKRGQNVTFRCDPISEHNRLYWYRQTLGQGPEFLTYFQNEAQLEKSRLLSDRFSAERPKGSFSTLEIQRTEQGDSAMYLCASSPSSYNEQFFGPGTRLTVL.

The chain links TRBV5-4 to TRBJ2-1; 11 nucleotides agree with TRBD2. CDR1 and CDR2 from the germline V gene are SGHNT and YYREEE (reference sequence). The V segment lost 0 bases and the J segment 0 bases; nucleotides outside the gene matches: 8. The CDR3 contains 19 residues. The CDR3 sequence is CASSLEGLAVTSSYNEQFF. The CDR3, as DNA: TGTGCCAGCAGCTTGGAGGGACTAGCGGTCACGAGCTCCTACAATGAGCAGTTCTTC.

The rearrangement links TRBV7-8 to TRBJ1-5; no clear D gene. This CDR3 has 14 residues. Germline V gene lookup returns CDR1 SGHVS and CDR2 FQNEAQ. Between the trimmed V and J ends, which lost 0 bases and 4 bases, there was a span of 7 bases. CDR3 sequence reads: CASSLAAGNQPQHF. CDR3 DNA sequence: TGTGCCAGCAGCTTAGCGGCCGGGAATCAGCCCCAGCATTTT.